This T cell receptor (beta chain) is from a study of blood T cell repertoires in COVID-19. Recruitment covered some 25 US areas and drew participants whose ages spanned about 18 to 100 years. TCRdb's table, derived via immunoSEQ multiplex PCR, lists solely in-frame clones and lacks some. The sample holds roughly 160,000 clones, 80% to 85% seen once. The V gene's germline CDR1 is MDHEN and CDR2 SYDVKM. The CDR3 is 14 amino acids. Trimming shortened V by 2 bases and J by 7 bases, and 12 bases separated the two germline ends. This clonotype was obtained from a woman aged 55-69 years who had recovered from COVID-19. The source material was PBMCs or T cells enriched from blood (not recorded which). V is TRBV28 and J is TRBJ1-5; weak D call: TRBD1 (6 bases). As DNA, the CDR3 is TGTGCCAGCAGTTTAGGCAGGGGCCGACAGCCCCAGCATTTT. It translates to CASSLGRGRQPQHF.